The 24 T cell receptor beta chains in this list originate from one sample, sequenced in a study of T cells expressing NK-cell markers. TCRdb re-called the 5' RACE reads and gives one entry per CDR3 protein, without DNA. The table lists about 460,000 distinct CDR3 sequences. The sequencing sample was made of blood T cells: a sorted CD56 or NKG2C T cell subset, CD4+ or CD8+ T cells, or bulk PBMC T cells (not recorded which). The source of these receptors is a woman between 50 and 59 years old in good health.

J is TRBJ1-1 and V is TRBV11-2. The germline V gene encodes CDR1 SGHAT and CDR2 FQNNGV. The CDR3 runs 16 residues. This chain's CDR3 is CASSLSLTGANTEAFF.

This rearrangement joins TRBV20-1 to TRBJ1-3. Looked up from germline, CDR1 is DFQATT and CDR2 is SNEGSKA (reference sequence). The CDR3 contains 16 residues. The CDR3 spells CSARVRLQDSGNTIYF.

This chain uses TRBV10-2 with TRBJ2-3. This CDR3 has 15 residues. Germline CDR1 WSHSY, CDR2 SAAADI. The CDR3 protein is CASSELLSTLDTQYF.

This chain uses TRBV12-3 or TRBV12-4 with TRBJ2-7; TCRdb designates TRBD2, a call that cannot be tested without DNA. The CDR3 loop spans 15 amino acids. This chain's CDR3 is CASSAGLERTYEQYF.

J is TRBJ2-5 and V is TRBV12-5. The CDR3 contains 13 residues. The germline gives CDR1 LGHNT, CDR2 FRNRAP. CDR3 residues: CASGLEQQETQYF.

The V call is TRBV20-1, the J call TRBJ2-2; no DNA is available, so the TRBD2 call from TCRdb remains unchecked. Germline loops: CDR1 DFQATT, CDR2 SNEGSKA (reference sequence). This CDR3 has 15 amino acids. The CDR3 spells CSAVKSGANTGELFF.

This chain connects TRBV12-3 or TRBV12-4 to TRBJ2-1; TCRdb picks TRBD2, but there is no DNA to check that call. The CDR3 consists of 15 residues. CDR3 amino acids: CAAGDGRAFTYEQFF.

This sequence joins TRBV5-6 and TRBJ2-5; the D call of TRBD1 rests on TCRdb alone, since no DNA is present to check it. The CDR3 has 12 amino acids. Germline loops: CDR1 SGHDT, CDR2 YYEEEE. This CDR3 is CASSEGFETQYF.

The CDR3 here is CASSSRGRTTNEKLFF. This rearrangement joins TRBV7-8 to TRBJ1-4. The germline CDR1 and CDR2 sequences are SGHVS and FQNEAQ. The CDR3 spans 16 residues.

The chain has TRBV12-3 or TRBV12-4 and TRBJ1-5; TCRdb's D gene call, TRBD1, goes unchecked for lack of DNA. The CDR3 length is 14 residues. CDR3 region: CASRADRSNQPQHF.

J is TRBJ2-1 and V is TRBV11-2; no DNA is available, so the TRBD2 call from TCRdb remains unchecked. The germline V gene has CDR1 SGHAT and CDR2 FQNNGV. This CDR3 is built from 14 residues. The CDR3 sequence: CASRESGTNNEQFF.

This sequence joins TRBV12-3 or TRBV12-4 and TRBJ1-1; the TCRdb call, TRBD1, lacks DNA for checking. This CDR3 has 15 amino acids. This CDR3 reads CASSLAAGGGSEAFF.

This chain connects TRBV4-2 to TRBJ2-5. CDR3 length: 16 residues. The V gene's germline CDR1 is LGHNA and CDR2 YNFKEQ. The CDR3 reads CASSQVLGTQQETQYF.

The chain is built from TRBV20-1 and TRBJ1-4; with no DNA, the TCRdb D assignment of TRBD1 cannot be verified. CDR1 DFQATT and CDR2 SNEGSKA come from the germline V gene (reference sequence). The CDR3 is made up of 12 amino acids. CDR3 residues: CSARQGYEKLFF.

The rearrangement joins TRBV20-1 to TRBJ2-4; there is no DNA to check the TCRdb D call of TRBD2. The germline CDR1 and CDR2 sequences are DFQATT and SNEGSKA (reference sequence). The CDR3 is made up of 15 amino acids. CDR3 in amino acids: CSVRAGPLAKNIQYF.

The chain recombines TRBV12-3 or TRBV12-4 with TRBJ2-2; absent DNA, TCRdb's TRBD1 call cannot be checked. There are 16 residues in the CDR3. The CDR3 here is CASSTGGGALIGELFF.

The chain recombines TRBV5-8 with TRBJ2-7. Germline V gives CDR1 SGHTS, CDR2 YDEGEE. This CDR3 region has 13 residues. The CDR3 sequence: CASSLGRRSEQYF.

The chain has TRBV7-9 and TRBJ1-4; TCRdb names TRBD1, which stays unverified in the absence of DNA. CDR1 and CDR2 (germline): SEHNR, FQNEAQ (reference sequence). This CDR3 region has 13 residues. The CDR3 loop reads CASSFRTGEKLFF.

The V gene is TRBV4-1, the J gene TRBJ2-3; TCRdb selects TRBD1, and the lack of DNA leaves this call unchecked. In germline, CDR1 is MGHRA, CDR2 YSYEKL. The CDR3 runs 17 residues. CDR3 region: CASSQAVRGGSTDTQYF.

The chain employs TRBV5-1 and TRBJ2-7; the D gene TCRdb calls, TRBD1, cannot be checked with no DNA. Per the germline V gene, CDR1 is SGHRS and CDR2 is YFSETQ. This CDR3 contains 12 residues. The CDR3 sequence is CASSRDRNEQYF.

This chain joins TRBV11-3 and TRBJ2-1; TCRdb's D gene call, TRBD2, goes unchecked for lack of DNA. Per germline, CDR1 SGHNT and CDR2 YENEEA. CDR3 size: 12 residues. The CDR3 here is CASSLGEREGFF.

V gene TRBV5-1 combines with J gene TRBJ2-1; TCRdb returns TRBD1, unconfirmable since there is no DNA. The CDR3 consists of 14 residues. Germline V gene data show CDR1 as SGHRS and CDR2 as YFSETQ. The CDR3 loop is CASSPLGGAGNQFF.

This CDR3 is CSVYKAGAQETQYF. The chain employs TRBV20-1 and TRBJ2-5; TCRdb selects TRBD2, and the lack of DNA leaves this call unchecked. Per germline, CDR1 DFQATT and CDR2 SNEGSKA (reference sequence). This CDR3 comprises 14 residues.

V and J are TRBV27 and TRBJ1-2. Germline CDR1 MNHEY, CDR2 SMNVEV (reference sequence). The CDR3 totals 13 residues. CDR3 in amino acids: CASRPNLVGGYTF.